The present entry profiles one TCR beta chain with its context. CDR3 length: 14 residues. The ends lost 4 bases at V and 6 bases at J; junction bases unmatched: 7. The V gene's germline CDR1 is SGHDT and CDR2 YYEEEE. This record comes from a study of blood T cell repertoires in COVID-19. On the study more broadly: The origin of the acute and convalescent COVID-19 samples was the United States, Italy and Spain.

Sequencing used immunoSEQ multiplex PCR; TCRdb keeps in-frame clones, though not all of them. The sample gives 150,000 or so clones, 86% of which show up once; 10% to 12% is in the top ten. J is TRBJ2-7 and V is TRBV5-6, with 10 bases matching TRBD1. This receptor was taken from a woman in her 70s with COVID-19, enrolled during active disease. The sample consisted of peripheral blood. This CDR3 is CASSGGTGAGEQYF. The CDR3 coding sequence is TGTGCCAGCAGCGGCGGGACAGGGGCCGGCGAGCAGTACTTC. The whole variable domain, remainder taken from reference TRBV5-6 and TRBJ2-7, is DAGVTQSPTHLIKTRGQQVTLRCSPKSGHDTVSWYQQALGQGPQFIFQYYEEEERQRGNFPDRFSGHQFPNYSSELNVNALLLGDSALYLCASSGGTGAGEQYFGPGTRLTVT.